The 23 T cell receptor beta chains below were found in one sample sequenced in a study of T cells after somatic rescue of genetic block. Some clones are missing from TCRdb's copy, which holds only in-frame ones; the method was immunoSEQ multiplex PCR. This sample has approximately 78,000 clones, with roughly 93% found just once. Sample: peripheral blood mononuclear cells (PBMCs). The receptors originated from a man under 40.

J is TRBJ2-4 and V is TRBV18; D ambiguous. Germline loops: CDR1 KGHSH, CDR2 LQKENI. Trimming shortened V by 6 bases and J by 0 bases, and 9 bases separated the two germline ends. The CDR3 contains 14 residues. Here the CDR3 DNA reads TGTGCCAGCTCTTCGGAATCAGCCAAAAACATTCAGTACTTC. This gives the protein CASSSESAKNIQYF.

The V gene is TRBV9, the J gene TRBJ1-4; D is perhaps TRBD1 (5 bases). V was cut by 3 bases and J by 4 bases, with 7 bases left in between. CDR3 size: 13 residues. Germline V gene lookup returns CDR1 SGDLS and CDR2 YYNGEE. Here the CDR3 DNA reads TGTGCCAGCAGCGAGGGGTATAATGAAAAACTGTTTTTT. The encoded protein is CASSEGYNEKLFF.

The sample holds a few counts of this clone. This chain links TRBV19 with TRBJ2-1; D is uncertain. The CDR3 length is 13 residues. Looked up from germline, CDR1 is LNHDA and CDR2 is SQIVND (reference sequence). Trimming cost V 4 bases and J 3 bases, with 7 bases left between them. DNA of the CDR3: TGTGCCAGTAGTAGCGCGCGCTACAATGAGCAGTTCTTC. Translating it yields CASSSARYNEQFF.

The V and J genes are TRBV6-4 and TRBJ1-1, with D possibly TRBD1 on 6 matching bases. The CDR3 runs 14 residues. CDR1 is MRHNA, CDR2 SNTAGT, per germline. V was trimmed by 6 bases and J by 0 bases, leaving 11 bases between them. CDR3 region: CASRSTGLNTEAFF. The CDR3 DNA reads TGTGCCAGCAGATCGACAGGTTTGAACACTGAAGCTTTCTTT.

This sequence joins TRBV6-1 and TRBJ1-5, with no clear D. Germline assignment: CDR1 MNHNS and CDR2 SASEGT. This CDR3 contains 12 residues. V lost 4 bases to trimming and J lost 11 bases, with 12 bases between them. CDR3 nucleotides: TGTGCCAGCAGTGTCAACGGCCTGGCCCAGCATTTT. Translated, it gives CASSVNGLAQHF.

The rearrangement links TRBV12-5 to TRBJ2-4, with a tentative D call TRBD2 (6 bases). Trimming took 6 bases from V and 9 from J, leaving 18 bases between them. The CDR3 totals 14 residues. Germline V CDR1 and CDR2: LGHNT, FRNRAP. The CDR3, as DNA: TGTGCTAGTGGGGACTACCCGCAAGAGGGCATTCAGTACTTC. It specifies CASGDYPQEGIQYF.

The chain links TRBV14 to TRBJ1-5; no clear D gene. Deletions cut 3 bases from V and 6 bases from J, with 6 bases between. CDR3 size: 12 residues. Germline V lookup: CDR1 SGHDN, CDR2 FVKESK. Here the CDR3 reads CASSQEGQPQHF. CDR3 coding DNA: TGTGCCAGCAGCCAGGAGGGTCAGCCCCAGCATTTT. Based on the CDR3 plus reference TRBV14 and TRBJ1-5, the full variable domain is EAGVTQFPSHSVIEKGQTVTLRCDPISGHDNLYWYRRVMGKEIKFLLHFVKESKQDESGMPNNRFLAERTGGTYSTLKVQPAELEDSGVYFCASSQEGQPQHFGDGTRLSIL.

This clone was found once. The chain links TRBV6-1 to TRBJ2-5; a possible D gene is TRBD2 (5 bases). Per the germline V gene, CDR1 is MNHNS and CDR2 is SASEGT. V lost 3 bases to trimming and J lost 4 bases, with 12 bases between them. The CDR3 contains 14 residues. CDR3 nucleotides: TGTGCCAGCAGTGACCTGGGCCTAGCAGAGACCCAGTACTTC. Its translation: CASSDLGLAETQYF.

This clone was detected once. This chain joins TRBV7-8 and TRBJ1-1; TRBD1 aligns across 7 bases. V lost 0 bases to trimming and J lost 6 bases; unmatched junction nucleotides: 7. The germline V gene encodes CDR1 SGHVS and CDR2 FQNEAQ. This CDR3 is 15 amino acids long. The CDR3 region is CASSLATGSNSEAFF. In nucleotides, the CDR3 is TGTGCCAGCAGCTTAGCGACAGGGTCAAACTCTGAAGCTTTCTTT.

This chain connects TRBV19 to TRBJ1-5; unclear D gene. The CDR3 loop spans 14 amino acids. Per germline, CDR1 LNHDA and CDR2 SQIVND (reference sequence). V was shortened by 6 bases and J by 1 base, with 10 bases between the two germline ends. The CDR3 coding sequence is TGTGCCAGTAGGCCTTATGTGAGCAATCAGCCCCAGCATTTT. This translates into CASRPYVSNQPQHF.

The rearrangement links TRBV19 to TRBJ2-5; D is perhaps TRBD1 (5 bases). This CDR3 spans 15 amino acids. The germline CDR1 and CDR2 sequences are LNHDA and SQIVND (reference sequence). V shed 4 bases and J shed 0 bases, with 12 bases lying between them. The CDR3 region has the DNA TGTGCCAGTAGTAAATCCAGGGCCAACCAAGAGACCCAGTACTTC. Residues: CASSKSRANQETQYF.

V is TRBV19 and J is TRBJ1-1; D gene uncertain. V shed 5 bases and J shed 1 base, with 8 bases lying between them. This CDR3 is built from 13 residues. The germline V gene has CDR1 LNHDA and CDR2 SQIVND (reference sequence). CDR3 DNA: TGTGCCAGTAGTTTTCACAGGAACACTGAAGCTTTCTTT. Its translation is CASSFHRNTEAFF.

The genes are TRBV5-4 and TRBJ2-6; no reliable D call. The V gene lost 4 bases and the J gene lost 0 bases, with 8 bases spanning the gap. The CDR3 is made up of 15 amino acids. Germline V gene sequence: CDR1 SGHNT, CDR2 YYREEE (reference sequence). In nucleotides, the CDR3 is TGTGCCAGCAGCCTGACGGGCTCTGGGGCCAACGTCCTGACTTTC. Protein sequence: CASSLTGSGANVLTF. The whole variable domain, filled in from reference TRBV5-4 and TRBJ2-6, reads ETGVTQSPTHLIKTRGQQVTLRCSSQSGHNTVSWYQQALGQGPQFIFQYYREEENGRGNFPPRFSGLQFPNYSSELNVNALELDDSALYLCASSLTGSGANVLTFGAGSRLTVL.

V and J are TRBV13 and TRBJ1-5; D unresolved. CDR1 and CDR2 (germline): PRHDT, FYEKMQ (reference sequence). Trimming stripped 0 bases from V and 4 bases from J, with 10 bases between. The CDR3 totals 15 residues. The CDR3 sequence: CASSLGRANNQPQHF. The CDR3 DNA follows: TGTGCCAGCAGCTTAGGAAGGGCTAATAATCAGCCCCAGCATTTT.

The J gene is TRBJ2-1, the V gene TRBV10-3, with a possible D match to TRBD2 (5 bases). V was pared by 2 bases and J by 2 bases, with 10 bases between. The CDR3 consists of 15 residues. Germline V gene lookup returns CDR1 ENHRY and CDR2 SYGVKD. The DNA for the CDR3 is TGTGCCATCAGTGAGAGAGCGGAGCCCTACAATGAGCAGTTCTTC. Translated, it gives CAISERAEPYNEQFF.

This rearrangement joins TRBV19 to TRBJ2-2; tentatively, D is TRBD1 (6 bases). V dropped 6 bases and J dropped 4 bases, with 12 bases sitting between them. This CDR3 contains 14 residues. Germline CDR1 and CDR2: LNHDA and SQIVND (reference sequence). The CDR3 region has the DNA TGTGCCAGTAGGACACACAGGGTCACCGGGGAGCTGTTTTTT. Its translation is CASRTHRVTGELFF.

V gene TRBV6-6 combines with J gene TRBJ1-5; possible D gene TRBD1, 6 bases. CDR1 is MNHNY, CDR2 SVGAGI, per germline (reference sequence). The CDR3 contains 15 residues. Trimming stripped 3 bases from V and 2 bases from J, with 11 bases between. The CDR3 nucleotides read TGTGCCAGCAGTTATTCGGCAGGGGGCAATCAGCCCCAGCATTTT. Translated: CASSYSAGGNQPQHF.

The CDR3 spells CASSLTRSSEQYF. The CDR3 DNA is TGCGCCAGCAGCTTGACTCGCTCAAGCGAGCAGTACTTC. The chain recombines TRBV5-1 with TRBJ2-7; no definite D call. The germline V and J ends were trimmed by 1 base and 6 bases, with 11 bases remaining between them. Germline V gene sequence: CDR1 SGHRS, CDR2 YFSETQ. The length of the CDR3 is 13 residues.

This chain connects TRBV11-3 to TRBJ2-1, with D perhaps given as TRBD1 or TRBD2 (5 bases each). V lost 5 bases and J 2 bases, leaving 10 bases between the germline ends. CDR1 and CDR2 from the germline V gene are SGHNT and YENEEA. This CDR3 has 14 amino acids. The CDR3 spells CASSPRGAYNEQFF. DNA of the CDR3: TGTGCCAGCAGCCCAAGAGGGGCCTACAATGAGCAGTTCTTC.

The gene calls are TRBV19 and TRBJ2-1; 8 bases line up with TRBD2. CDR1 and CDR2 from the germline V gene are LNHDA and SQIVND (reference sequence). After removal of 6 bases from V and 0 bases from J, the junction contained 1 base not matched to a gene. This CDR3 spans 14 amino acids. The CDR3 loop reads CASRSGSSYNEQFF. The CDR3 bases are TGTGCCAGTAGAAGCGGGAGCTCCTACAATGAGCAGTTCTTC.

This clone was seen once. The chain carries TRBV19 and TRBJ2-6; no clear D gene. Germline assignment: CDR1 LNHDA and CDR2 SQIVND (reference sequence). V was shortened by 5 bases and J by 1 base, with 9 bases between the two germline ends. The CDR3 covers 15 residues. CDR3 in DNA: TGTGCCAGTAGTCCTTCGCCTTCTGGGGCCAACGTCCTGACTTTC. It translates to CASSPSPSGANVLTF.

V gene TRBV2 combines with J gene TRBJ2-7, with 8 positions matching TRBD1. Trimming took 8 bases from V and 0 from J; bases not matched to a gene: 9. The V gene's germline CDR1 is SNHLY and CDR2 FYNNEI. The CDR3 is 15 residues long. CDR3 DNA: TGTGCCAGCGGAGGACAGGGACCGATCTCCTACGAGCAGTACTTC. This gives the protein CASGGQGPISYEQYF.

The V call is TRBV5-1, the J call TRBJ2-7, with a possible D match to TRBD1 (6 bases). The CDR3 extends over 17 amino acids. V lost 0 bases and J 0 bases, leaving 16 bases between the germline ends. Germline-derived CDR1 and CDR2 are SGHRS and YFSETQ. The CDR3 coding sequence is TGCGCCAGCAGCTTGGCCAGAGGCAAAGGGGGCTCCTACGAGCAGTACTTC. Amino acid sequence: CASSLARGKGGSYEQYF.